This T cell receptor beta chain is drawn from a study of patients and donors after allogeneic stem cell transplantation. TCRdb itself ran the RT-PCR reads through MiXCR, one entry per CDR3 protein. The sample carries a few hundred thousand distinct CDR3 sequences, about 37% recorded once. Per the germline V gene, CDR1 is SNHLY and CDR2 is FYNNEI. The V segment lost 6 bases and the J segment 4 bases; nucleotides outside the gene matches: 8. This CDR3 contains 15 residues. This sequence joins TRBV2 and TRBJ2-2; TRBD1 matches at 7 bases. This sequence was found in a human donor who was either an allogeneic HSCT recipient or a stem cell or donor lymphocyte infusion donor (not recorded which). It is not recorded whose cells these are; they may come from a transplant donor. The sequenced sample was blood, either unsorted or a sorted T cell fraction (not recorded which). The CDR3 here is CASSRFGTVTGELFF. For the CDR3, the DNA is TGTGCCAGCAGCCGTTTCGGGACAGTCACCGGGGAGCTGTTTTTT.